The sequence of this TCR beta chain was determined in a study of OX40 agonist ivuxolimab in advanced cancers. Study-level information: Every 2 weeks, patients got intravenous ivuxolimab at one of six dose levels (0.01-10 mg/kg).

Blood was sampled at baseline, cycle 4 day 1, and cycle 7 day 1. The repertoire was sequenced with immunoSEQ multiplex PCR; TCRdb's copy has only in-frame clones and lacks some. The sample has some 65,000 clones, 87% seen once. Study outcomes and limitations: Antigen targets of the expanded peripheral T cells went undetermined.

Germline V gene sequence: CDR1 KGHSH, CDR2 LQKENI. The CDR3 is 20 amino acids. With V trimmed by 0 bases and J by 1 base, 11 bases remained unmatched. Worth noting for this clone: Its target is not known. The sample contains more than one DNA sequence encoding this CDR3.

The receptor was derived from an adult with an advanced solid tumor such as melanoma, head and neck, liver or kidney cancer. Sequenced material: CD4+ or CD8+ T cells sorted from blood, taken in a trial of the OX40 agonist ivuxolimab. The V and J genes are TRBV18 and TRBJ2-4; 11 nucleotides agree with TRBD2. The CDR3 protein is CASSPPGLAGGVVAKNIQYF. CDR3 nucleotide sequence: TGTGCCAGCTCACCACCGGGCCTAGCGGGAGGCGTTGTGGCCAAAAACATTCAGTACTTC.